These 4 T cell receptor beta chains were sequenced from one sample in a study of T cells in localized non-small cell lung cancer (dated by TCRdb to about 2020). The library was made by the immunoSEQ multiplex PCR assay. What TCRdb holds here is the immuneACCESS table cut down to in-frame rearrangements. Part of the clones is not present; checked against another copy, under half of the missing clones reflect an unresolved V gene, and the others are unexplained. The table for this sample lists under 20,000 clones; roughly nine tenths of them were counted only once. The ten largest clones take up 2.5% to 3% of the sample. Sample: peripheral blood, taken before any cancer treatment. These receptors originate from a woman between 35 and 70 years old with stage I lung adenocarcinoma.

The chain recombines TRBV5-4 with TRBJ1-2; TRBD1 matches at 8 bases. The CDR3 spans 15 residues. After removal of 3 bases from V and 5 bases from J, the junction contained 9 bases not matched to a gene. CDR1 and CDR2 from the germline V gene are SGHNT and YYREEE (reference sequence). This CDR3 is CASSSGGQEEYGYTF. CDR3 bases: TGTGCCAGCAGCTCTGGGGGACAGGAGGAATATGGCTACACCTTC.

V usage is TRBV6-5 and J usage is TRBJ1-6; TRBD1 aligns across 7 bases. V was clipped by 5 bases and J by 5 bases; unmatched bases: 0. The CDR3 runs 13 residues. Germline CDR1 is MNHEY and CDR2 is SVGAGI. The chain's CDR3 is CASSTGDNSPLHF. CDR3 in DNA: TGTGCCAGCAGTACAGGGGATAATTCACCCCTCCACTTT.

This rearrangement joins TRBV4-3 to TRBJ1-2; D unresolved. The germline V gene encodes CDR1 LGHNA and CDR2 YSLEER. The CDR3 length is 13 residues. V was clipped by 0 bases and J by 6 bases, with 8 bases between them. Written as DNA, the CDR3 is TGCGCCAGCAGCCAAGAGGCCTGGGATGGCTACACCTTC. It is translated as CASSQEAWDGYTF.

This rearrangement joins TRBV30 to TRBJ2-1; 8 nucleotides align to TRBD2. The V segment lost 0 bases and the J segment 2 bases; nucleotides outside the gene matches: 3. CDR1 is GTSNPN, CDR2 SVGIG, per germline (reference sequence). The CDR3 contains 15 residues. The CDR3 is CAWSVLGGAYNEQFF. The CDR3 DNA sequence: TGTGCCTGGAGTGTACTCGGGGGGGCCTACAATGAGCAGTTCTTC. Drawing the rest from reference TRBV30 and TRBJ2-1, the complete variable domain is SQTIHQWPATLVQPVGSPLSLECTVEGTSNPNLYWYRQAAGRGLQLLFYSVGIGQISSEVPQNLSASRPQDRQFILSSKKLLLSDSGFYLCAWSVLGGAYNEQFFGPGTRLTVL.